A selection of T cell receptor beta chains follows, all from one sample in a study of OX40 agonist ivuxolimab in advanced cancers. TCRdb's copy holds only in-frame clones and misses some; the assay was immunoSEQ multiplex PCR. The sample lists roughly 36,000 clones, 65% to 85% occurring once. The source was CD4+ or CD8+ T cells sorted from blood, collected in a trial of the OX40 agonist ivuxolimab. The receptor source for this set is an adult with an advanced solid tumor such as melanoma, head and neck, liver or kidney cancer. The CDR3 runs from the conserved cysteine through the conserved F or W. Each record gives: CDR3 length, clone size, V gene, J gene, D gene, CDR3 protein, CDR3 DNA. The D gene is left open where the match is weak. Expanded clones are given a class, and other clones once, few, many or no size at all.

13	NA	TRBV30	TRBJ2-1	NA	CAWKGLAPNEQFF	TGTGCCTGGAAGGGATTAGCCCCCAATGAGCAGTTCTTC
15	NA	TRBV6-5	TRBJ2-3	TRBD2	CASRRLAGGTDTQYF	TGTGCCAGCAGACGACTAGCGGGAGGCACAGATACGCAGTATTTT
13	NA	TRBV2	TRBJ2-7	NA	CASTSDVSYEQYF	TGTGCCAGCACCTCCGACGTATCCTACGAGCAGTACTTC
14	NA	TRBV28	TRBJ1-2	NA	CASSLKGGNYGYTF	TGTGCCAGCAGTTTGAAGGGGGGGAACTATGGCTACACCTTC
17	NA	TRBV7-6	TRBJ2-3	NA	CASSSYNTGWFTDTQYF	TGTGCCAGCAGCTCCTACAACACAGGGTGGTTTACAGATACGCAGTATTTT
12	once	TRBV14	TRBJ2-7	NA	CASSLLSYEQYF	TGTGCCAGCAGCCTTCTGTCCTACGAGCAGTACTTC
14	NA	TRBV19	TRBJ2-7	NA	CASSASQVAYEQYF	TGTGCCAGTAGTGCCTCACAGGTGGCCTACGAGCAGTACTTC
12	NA	TRBV7-7	TRBJ2-7	NA	CASSSGRGEQYF	TGTGCCAGCAGCTCCGGACGGGGCGAGCAGTACTTC
14	NA	TRBV19	TRBJ2-1	TRBD1	CATDTGGSYNEQFF	TGTGCCACCGATACAGGGGGCTCCTACAATGAGCAGTTCTTC
14	NA	TRBV2	TRBJ1-1	NA	CASSLEGWGTEAFF	TGTGCCAGCAGCCTAGAGGGATGGGGCACTGAAGCTTTCTTT
12	few	TRBV7-6	TRBJ1-1	NA	CASSLVSSEAFF	TGTGCCAGCAGCTTAGTTTCCAGTGAAGCTTTCTTT
14	NA	TRBV29-1	TRBJ2-7	NA	CSVGPSTGRNEQYF	TGCAGCGTTGGACCGTCGACAGGTCGAAACGAGCAGTACTTC
15	NA	TRBV19	TRBJ2-5	TRBD1	CASSTGQGPQETQYF	TGTGCCAGTAGTACAGGACAGGGCCCCCAAGAGACCCAGTACTTC
13	NA	TRBV6-6	TRBJ1-2	TRBD1	CASSKGQSYGYTF	TGTGCCAGCAGTAAGGGACAGAGTTATGGCTACACCTTC
15	NA	TRBV9	TRBJ2-3	NA	CAGSVRGSGTDTQYF	TGTGCCGGCAGCGTTCGCGGGTCGGGCACAGATACGCAGTATTTT
16	NA	TRBV6-1	TRBJ2-3	TRBD1	CASSESSRGRSDTQYF	TGTGCCAGCAGTGAAAGTTCCAGGGGGCGGTCAGATACGCAGTATTTT
15	NA	TRBV10-3	TRBJ2-1	TRBD1	CAISDLRTGGKEQFF	TGTGCCATCAGTGATTTACGGACAGGGGGCAAGGAGCAGTTCTTC